This TCR beta chain was identified during a study of T cell responses to AZD1222 COVID-19 vaccine (dated by TCRdb to about 2021). For the study in its entirety: A total of 240 or so trial participants underwent TCR sequencing, of whom 207 had received two doses of AZD1222 and 26 had received two doses of the MenACWY control vaccine. Enrollment into the trials was organized by age into subgroups of 18-55, 56-69 and 70-plus years, and those subgroups contained roughly 150, 30 and 60 TCR-sequenced participants, respectively.

The CDR3 regions of human TCRbeta chains were analyzed by immunosequencing. Per the original workflow: Repertoire TCRs were checked for matches against a reference library of SARS-CoV-2-specific TCRs that had been generated using the MIRA antigen-specificity platform. Breadth was defined as the fraction of unique TCRs that were SARS-CoV-2-associated, and depth was defined as the fraction of total T cells that were SARS-CoV-2-associated. Each spike-specific TCR was assigned to its reactive spike region and to a CD4 or CD8 class using the MIRA data. Log10-transformed breadth and depth values were compared by one-way ANOVA with Sidak's multiple comparisons tests. As stored in TCRdb, this immuneACCESS dataset retains in-frame rearrangements with V and J assigned. A fraction of the clones does not appear; measured against another copy, unresolved V genes explain less than half of the discrepancy, and the remainder lacks a known reason. That table gives V, J and clone size, and the DNA gave D and trimming. This sample lists about 200,000 clones; around 94% were detected once. Approximately 4% of the sample lies in the top ten.

The time point label, read with the paper, signifies: about 28 days (+/-7) after the second vaccine dose. This specimen's treatment or condition label, interpreted: meningococcal conjugate vaccine given as trial control. Vaccinee samples came from UK trials COV001 and COV002, including a single-blind randomized controlled phase 2/3 trial of AZD1222 (ChAdOx1 nCoV-19) in healthy adults. For TCRbeta chain sequencing, PBMC samples from trial participants were taken at day 0 and at day 28 after the second dose. The research as a whole found: The 56-69-year group was small, and its depth increase did not reach significance, likely because of low power. Spike-specific TCR breadth and depth rose significantly after two AZD1222 doses compared with day 0 and with MenACWY recipients. Because no day 14 peak-response samples were available, the repertoires could be characterized only after the peak T cell response. Conclusions about previously exposed vaccinees are limited, since just five or six AZD1222 recipients were seropositive for SARS-CoV-2 at baseline. Participants were mostly white British and included more females than males, and it was suggested by the authors that clonal diversity may have been underestimated. The whole spike protein was spanned by vaccine-associated CD4 TCRs, and dominant responses were seen in regions 160-218 and 743-854. Nearly half of unique spike-specific TCRs reportedly recognized epitopes outside regions mutated in the B.1.351 and B.1.1.7 variants.

About this clone itself: Its antigen remains unidentified. No per-base quality is available; no much larger clone lies one base away.

The sequence came from an adult who received the MenACWY meningococcal vaccine as a control. The starting material was peripheral blood, obtained 28 days after the second dose of the MenACWY control vaccine.

The nucleotide sequence reads as follows: TGTGCCAGCACCCCCCAGGGGAACTATGGCTACACCTTC. This translates into CASTPQGNYGYTF. The chain joins TRBV12-3 or TRBV12-4 to TRBJ1-2, with TRBD1 as a weak D call on 6 bases. A distance of 11 bases separates the germline ends of V and J, which lose 7 bases and 2 bases respectively. The CDR3 starts with the cysteine, ends with the phenylalanine, and has 13 residues. CDR3 DNA is the only sequence kept; it has 39 bases, read in frame from the first base.